This TCR beta chain was documented in a study of CD8 T cells in ankylosing spondylitis. Findings and caveats of the study: As reported, disease-linked clones showed significant enrichment in matched ankylosing spondylitis synovial fluid. Among TCR beta sequences, a motif of eight or nine highly homologous variants appeared characteristic of ankylosing spondylitis blood.

CDR1 SGHVS and CDR2 FQNEAQ come from the germline V gene. There are 15 residues in the CDR3. The ends were cut back, 5 bases at V and 4 bases at J, with 15 bases in the middle. MiXCR was run by TCRdb on the 5' RACE reads, yielding one entry per CDR3 protein. The sample lists a few hundred thousand distinct CDR3 sequences, around 7.6% occurring once. This clonotype was recorded many times. The antigen is unknown. This clonotype was sampled from a male donor with ankylosing spondylitis. The J gene is TRBJ1-5, the V gene TRBV7-8; D gene uncertain. Sequenced: blood, either unsorted or a sorted T cell fraction (not recorded which). The DNA of the CDR3 is TGTGCCAGCAGCCAGTTTGGGCGGATGAATCAGCCCCAGCATTTT. It translates to CASSQFGRMNQPQHF. Complete variable domain (other parts from reference TRBV7-8 and TRBJ1-5): GAGVSQSPRYKVAKRGQDVALRCDPISGHVSLFWYQQALGQGPEFLTYFQNEAQLDKSGLPSDRFFAERPEGSVSTLKIQRTQQEDSAVYLCASSQFGRMNQPQHFGDGTRLSIL.